Listed below are T cell receptor beta chains from one sample, sequenced in a study of blood T cell repertoires in COVID-19. Generated by immunoSEQ multiplex PCR, the TCRdb table keeps only in-frame clones and is missing some. The sample has 250,000 to 300,000 clones, 88% seen once. What was sequenced was PBMCs or T cells enriched from blood (not recorded which). Receptors originate from a woman in her sixties in a cohort exposed to, infected with or recovered from COVID-19 (not recorded which). Both conserved end residues are part of each CDR3. For some rows the clone size is stated as once, few or many, or as a class when expanded; others skip it.

j_gene	v_gene	abundance	CDR3aa
TRBJ1-3	TRBV9	NA	CASSPYRGLNTIYF
TRBJ2-3	TRBV5-4	NA	CASSAYRDSSTDTQYF
TRBJ2-5	TRBV5-4	once	CASRVQGEETQYF
TRBJ1-6	TRBV28	NA	CASSSSLLDGSPLHF
TRBJ2-7	TRBV15	NA	CATSREGTGSYEQYF
TRBJ1-1	TRBV5-1	NA	CASSYDREYTEAFF
TRBJ1-1	TRBV10-3	NA	CAISEDRWTEAFF
TRBJ1-6	TRBV5-8	NA	CASSLGFGSGANSPLHF
TRBJ2-2	TRBV11-3	NA	CASSSQITGELFF
TRBJ1-4	TRBV28	NA	CASVSLAPGQGNEKLFF
TRBJ2-3	TRBV7-2	NA	CASRTSYSTDTQYF
TRBJ2-1	TRBV10-2	NA	CASRTGTSGRYEQFF
TRBJ2-1	TRBV28	NA	CASSLLTSGNEQFF